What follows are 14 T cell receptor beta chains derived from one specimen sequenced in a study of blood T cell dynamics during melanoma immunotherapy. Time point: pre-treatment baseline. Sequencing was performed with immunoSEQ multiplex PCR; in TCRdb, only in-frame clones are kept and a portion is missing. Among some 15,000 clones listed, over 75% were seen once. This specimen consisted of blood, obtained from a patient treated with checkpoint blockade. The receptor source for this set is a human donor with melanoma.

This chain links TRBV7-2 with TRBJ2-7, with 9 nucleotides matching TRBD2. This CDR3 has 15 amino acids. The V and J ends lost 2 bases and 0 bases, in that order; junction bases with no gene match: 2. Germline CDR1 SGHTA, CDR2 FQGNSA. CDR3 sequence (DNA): TGTGCCAGCAGCTTAATAGCGGGGGTCTCCTACGAGCAGTACTTC. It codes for CASSLIAGVSYEQYF.

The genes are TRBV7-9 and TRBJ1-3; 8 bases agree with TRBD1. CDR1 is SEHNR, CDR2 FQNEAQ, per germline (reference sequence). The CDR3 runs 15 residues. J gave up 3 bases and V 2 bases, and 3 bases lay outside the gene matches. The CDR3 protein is CASSLQGAVGNTIYF. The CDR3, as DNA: TGTGCCAGCAGCTTACAGGGGGCGGTTGGAAACACCATATATTTT. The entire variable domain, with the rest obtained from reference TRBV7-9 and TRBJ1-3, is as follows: DTGVSQNPRHKITKRGQNVTFRCDPISEHNRLYWYRQTLGQGPEFLTYFQNEAQLEKSRLLSDRFSAERPKGSFSTLEIQRTEQGDSAMYLCASSLQGAVGNTIYFGEGSWLTVV.

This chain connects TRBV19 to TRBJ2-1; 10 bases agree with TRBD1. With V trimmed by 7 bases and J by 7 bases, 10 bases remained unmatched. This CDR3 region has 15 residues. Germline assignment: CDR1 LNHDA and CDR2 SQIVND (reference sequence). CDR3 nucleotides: TGTGCCAGTACCACCGGACAGGGGGGGGATAATGAGCAGTTCTTC. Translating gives CASTTGQGGDNEQFF.

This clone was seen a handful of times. The chain's CDR3 is CASSPGTASNNQPQHF. The DNA of the CDR3 is TGTGCCAGTAGTCCGGGGACCGCTTCTAATAATCAGCCCCAGCATTTT. The chain employs TRBV19 and TRBJ1-5, with TRBD1 as a possible D gene (5 bases). The length of the CDR3 is 16 residues. CDR1 and CDR2 from the germline V gene are LNHDA and SQIVND (reference sequence). Between the trimmed V and J ends, which lost 5 bases and 4 bases, there was a span of 18 bases.

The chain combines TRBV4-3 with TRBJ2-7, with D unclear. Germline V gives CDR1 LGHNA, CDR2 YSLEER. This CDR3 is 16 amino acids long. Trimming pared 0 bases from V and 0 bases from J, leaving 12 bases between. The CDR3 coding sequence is TGCGCCAGCAGCCAAGATTACCGGGCTAGCTCCTACGAGCAGTACTTC. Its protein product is CASSQDYRASSYEQYF.

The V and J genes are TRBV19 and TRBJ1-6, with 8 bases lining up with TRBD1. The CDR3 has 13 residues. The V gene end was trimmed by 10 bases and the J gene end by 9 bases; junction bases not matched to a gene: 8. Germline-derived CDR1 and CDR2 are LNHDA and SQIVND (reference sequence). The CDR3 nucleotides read TGTGCCACAACGGACAGGGAACGTTCACCCCTCCACTTT. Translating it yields CATTDRERSPLHF.

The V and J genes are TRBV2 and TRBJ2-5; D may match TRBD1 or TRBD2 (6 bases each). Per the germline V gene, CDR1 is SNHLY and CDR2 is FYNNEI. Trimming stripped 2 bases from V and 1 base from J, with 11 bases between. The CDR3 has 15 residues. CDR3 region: CASSENGGPQETQYF. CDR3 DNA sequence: TGTGCCAGCAGTGAAAACGGGGGCCCCCAAGAGACCCAGTACTTC.

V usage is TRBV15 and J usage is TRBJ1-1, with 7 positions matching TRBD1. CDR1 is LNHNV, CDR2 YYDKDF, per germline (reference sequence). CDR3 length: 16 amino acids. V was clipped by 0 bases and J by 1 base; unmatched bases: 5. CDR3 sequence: CATSRDRDRANTEAFF. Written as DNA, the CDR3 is TGTGCCACCAGCAGAGATCGCGACAGGGCGAACACTGAAGCTTTCTTT.

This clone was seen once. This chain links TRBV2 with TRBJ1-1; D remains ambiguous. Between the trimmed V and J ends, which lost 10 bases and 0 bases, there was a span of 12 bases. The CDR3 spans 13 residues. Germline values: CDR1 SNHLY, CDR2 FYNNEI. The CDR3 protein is CATNFQVNTEAFF. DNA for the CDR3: TGTGCCACCAACTTCCAAGTGAACACTGAAGCTTTCTTT.

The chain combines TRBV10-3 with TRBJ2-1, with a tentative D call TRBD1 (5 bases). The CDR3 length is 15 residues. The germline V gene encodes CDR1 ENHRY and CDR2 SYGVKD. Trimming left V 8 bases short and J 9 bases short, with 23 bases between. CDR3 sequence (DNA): TGTGCCATCGCCGCGGCAGGGCAAACAATCGGTGAGCAGTTCTTC. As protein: CAIAAAGQTIGEQFF.

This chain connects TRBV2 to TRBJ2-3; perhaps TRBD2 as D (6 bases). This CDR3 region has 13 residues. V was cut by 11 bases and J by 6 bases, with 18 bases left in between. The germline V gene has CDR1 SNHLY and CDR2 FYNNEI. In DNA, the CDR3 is TGTGCCGGGAGCCGGCTAGCGCTGGATACGCAGTATTTT. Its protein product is CAGSRLALDTQYF.

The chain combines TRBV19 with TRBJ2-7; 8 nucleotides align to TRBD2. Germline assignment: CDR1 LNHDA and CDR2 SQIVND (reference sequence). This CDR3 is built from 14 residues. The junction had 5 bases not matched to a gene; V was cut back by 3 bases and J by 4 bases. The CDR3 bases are TGTGCCAGTAGTATTGGCGGGGGGCAATACGAGCAGTACTTC. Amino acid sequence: CASSIGGGQYEQYF.

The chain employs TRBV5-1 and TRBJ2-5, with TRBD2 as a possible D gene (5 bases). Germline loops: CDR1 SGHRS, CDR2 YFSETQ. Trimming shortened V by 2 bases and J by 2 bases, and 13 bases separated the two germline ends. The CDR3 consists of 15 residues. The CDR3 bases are TGCGCCAGCAGCTTCCTAGCAGCCACACAAGAGACCCAGTACTTC. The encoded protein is CASSFLAATQETQYF.

DNA of the CDR3: TGTGCCAGCAGCCCGACTAGCGGGAACACCGGGGAGCTGTTTTTT. It specifies CASSPTSGNTGELFF. The chain has TRBV11-2 and TRBJ2-2; TRBD2 matches at 9 bases. In germline, CDR1 is SGHAT, CDR2 FQNNGV. The CDR3 runs to 15 residues. V trimming: 5 bases; J trimming: 1 base; junction bases outside the gene matches: 2.